This T cell receptor (beta chain) came from a study of blood T cells in healthy people across ages (dated by TCRdb to the mid-2010s). Notes on the research overall: In model experiments, template switching captured about one uniquely barcoded TCR beta cDNA molecule for every two T cells. Four age groups were formed from the donors: young (average roughly 16 years), middle-aged (approximately 40), aged (roughly 59) and long-lived (about 80). To avoid experimental bias, donors of different ages were randomly spread across the sequencing lanes. To track age-related changes in TCR beta repertoire diversity, the study relied on deep sequencing normalized with unique cDNA molecular identifiers. Using the same blood draw, the study looked at two additional independent replicas of 1 million unique cDNA reads for two donors, one aged 18 to 30 and the other aged 80 or older.

Results the study describes overall, beyond this receptor: Estimates of total diversity based on one million sequenced T cells were regarded as lower bounds and as underestimates. The long-lived group showed more naive CD4+ T cells, fewer expanded clones and increased TCR diversity than the aged group, suggesting age selection. Observed TCR beta diversity per million T cells fell roughly linearly with age, and a significant reduction was already apparent by age around 39. Conclusive comparison of naive and antigen-experienced compartments was prevented by the profiling of bulk unsorted PBMCs. Observed TCR beta diversity correlated strongly with the percentage of naive T cells measured by flow cytometry. Because donor CMV infection status was unknown, age-related changes in expanded clonotypes were potentially confounded.

There are a few counts of this clonotype. Its antigen is currently not known. No much larger clonotype is one base removed from it; base qualities were not supplied. The roughly 39 donors, aged roughly 6 to 100 years, were systemically healthy Caucasian individuals from Russia. Each donor gave 8 to 10 milliliters of peripheral blood, collected into EDTA-treated Vacutainer tubes. Ficoll-Paque density-gradient centrifugation was used to isolate PBMCs, with at least 7 million obtained per sample. Total RNA was extracted from PBMCs with Trizol reagent, with at least 5.5 micrograms obtained per sample. Naive CD45RAhigh/CD27high T cell percentages were measured by flow cytometry on a PBMC aliquot from every donor. Library construction relied on 5' RACE. The sequencer listed for this sample is Illumina HiSeq 2500. A second PCR of about 7 to 12 cycles was run with a J-beta primer mix and a sample-barcoded 5' primer. A unique molecular identifier was introduced onto each TCR beta cDNA molecule by a template-switch 5' adaptor carrying 12 random nucleotides. Each sample yielded at least 3 million CDR3-containing paired-end reads. First-strand cDNA was synthesized from all RNA with the Mint cDNA synthesis kit, primed by a TRBC-specific oligonucleotide. Following uracil-DNA glycosylase treatment, all cDNA underwent a first 18-cycle PCR with the universal primers M1SS and BC2_uni_R. Turning to the authors' computational methods: For normalization, 1 million high-quality reads, each with a distinct molecular identifier, were randomly selected from each sample. Instead of being binned into consensus sequences, reads with shared molecular identifiers were discarded. CDR3 identification, clonotype clustering and error correction used MiTCR with a Q25 quality threshold and the strictest error-elimination algorithm. A nonparametric unseen species model with Euler transformation was used to estimate lower-bound total TCR beta diversity. The public reads were reanalyzed by TCRdb: fastp trimming at Q25, MiXCR alignment, in-frame beta chains only. Entries that share a CDR3 protein sequence are merged under the most common genes and DNA. These V and J calls rely on TCRdb rather than the paper's analysis. For this sample the table gives 1.5 million to 2 million distinct CDR3 sequences, of which 28% were detected only once. The ten largest make up about 8% of the sample.

The receptor was derived from a woman younger than 45 in good health. Specimen: blood.

The DNA is TGTGCCAGCAGTTACTCGATAGTCGGTCAGCCCCAGCATTTT. It specifies CASSYSIVGQPQHF. The V gene is TRBV6-5 and the J gene is TRBJ1-5, with the D segment identity uncertain. V gives up 0 bases and J gives up 6 bases, and the segment between their germline ends measures 9 bases. The CDR3 sequence holds 14 residues, the cysteine and phenylalanine included. Only the CDR3 part of the read is kept: 42 bases, read in frame from the first base. The germline V gene gives CDR1 as MNHEY and CDR2 as SVGAGI.